The clone carrying this T cell receptor beta chain came up many times. Its antigen is unidentified. The data were obtained in a study of Graves' ophthalmopathy and Graves' hyperthyroidism. TCR beta CDR3 amplification used RNA transcripts. In the first round, RT-PCR was carried out with HTBI primers, and a multiplex PCR formed the second round. MiXCR, applied by TCRdb to the multiplex PCR reads, yields one record per CDR3 protein. This sample has about 220,000 distinct CDR3 sequences, with 20% to 25% found just once. The CDR3 has 16 amino acids. Germline-derived CDR1 and CDR2 are SGHAT and FQNNGV. J gave up 6 bases and V 4 bases, and 5 bases lay outside the gene matches. Moderately to severely active ophthalmopathy under 3 months, CAS at least 3, NOSPECS at least 4. Isolation of PBMCs was performed using roughly 10 ml of fresh peripheral blood. Points from the study as a whole: With just under 90% sensitivity and less than 83% specificity, a 13-signature model separated ophthalmopathy from stable hyperthyroidism. Sensitivity reached roughly 70% and specificity around 72% when the model predicted ophthalmopathy progression.

The clonotype was recovered from a woman in her forties or fifties with Graves' ophthalmopathy. Material for sequencing was peripheral blood. The V gene is TRBV11-2, the J gene TRBJ2-1; the match to TRBD2 covers 14 bases. CDR3 bases: TGTGCCAGCAGCTATCCGACTAGCGGGGGGGGCAATGAGCAGTTCTTC. It encodes CASSYPTSGGGNEQFF. The complete variable domain, with remaining parts taken from reference TRBV11-2 and TRBJ2-1, reads EAGVAQSPRYKIIEKRQSVAFWCNPISGHATLYWYQQILGQGPKLLIQFQNNGVVDDSQLPKDRFSAERLKGVDSTLKIQPAKLEDSAVYLCASSYPTSGGGNEQFFGPGTRLTVL.